This is a list of T cell receptor beta chains from one sample in a study of cytomegalovirus exposure and HLA in healthy donors. Generated by immunoSEQ multiplex PCR, the TCRdb table keeps only in-frame clones and is missing some. This sample has roughly 200,000 clones, with approximately 70% found just once. The sample consisted of PBMCs. Every receptor here comes from a young woman in good health and CMV-seronegative. Each CDR3 is given with its conserved first and last residue. A D gene is named only where the DNA matches it firmly. The listing skips clone size in some rows; elsewhere it reads once, few, many or a size class.

j_gene: TRBJ2-7; d_gene: NA; len: 14; v_gene: TRBV18; abundance: NA; CDR3nt: TGTGCCAGCTCACCGGCGGAGAGCTCCTACGAGCAGTACTTC; CDR3aa: CASSPAESSYEQYF
j_gene: TRBJ1-1; d_gene: TRBD1; len: 12; v_gene: TRBV6-5; abundance: NA; CDR3nt: TGTGCCAGCGCGGACAGGGTCCTAGGCGCTTTCTTT; CDR3aa: CASADRVLGAFF
j_gene: TRBJ1-2; d_gene: NA; len: 13; v_gene: TRBV6-6; abundance: NA; CDR3nt: TGTGCCAGCAGTGAGTTCAGGGTTTATGGCTACACCTTC; CDR3aa: CASSEFRVYGYTF
j_gene: TRBJ1-3; d_gene: TRBD1; len: 14; v_gene: TRBV6-5; abundance: NA; CDR3nt: TGTGCCAGCAGTACAGGGGGCTCTGGAAACACCATATATTTT; CDR3aa: CASSTGGSGNTIYF
j_gene: TRBJ2-7; d_gene: NA; len: 14; v_gene: TRBV6-1; abundance: NA; CDR3nt: TGTGCCAGCAGTGAAAGAGGCGCAGCTTACGAGCAGTACTTC; CDR3aa: CASSERGAAYEQYF
j_gene: TRBJ1-1; d_gene: NA; len: 15; v_gene: TRBV7-3; abundance: NA; CDR3nt: TGTGCCAGCAGCTTATACGGTATGGTGAACACTGAAGCTTTCTTT; CDR3aa: CASSLYGMVNTEAFF
j_gene: TRBJ1-5; d_gene: NA; len: 14; v_gene: TRBV15; abundance: few; CDR3nt: TGTGCCATCCGGGGTGGGGGGGAAAGCGAGCCCCAGCATTTT; CDR3aa: CAIRGGGESEPQHF
j_gene: TRBJ2-7; d_gene: TRBD1; len: 15; v_gene: TRBV5-1; abundance: NA; CDR3nt: TGCGCCAGCAGCTTTAACAGGGGGGCAGAGTACGAGCAGTACTTC; CDR3aa: CASSFNRGAEYEQYF
j_gene: TRBJ2-1; d_gene: TRBD2; len: 15; v_gene: TRBV5-6; abundance: few; CDR3nt: TGTGCCAGCAGCATAGGGACTAGCGGGAACAATGAGCAGTTCTTC; CDR3aa: CASSIGTSGNNEQFF
j_gene: TRBJ1-6; d_gene: TRBD1; len: 14; v_gene: TRBV19; abundance: NA; CDR3nt: TGTGCCAGTAGTATAAGGGGGCAACGTTCACCCCTCCACTTT; CDR3aa: CASSIRGQRSPLHF
j_gene: TRBJ2-1; d_gene: TRBD1; len: 15; v_gene: TRBV7-7; abundance: NA; CDR3nt: TGTGCCAGCAGCCCCGGGACAGGGGGAGTTCATGAGCAGTTCTTC; CDR3aa: CASSPGTGGVHEQFF
j_gene: TRBJ2-3; d_gene: NA; len: 16; v_gene: TRBV5-4; abundance: NA; CDR3nt: TGTGCCAGCAGCTCAGACTCTGGAGGTATCACAGATACGCAGTATTTT; CDR3aa: CASSSDSGGITDTQYF
j_gene: TRBJ2-2; d_gene: TRBD1; len: 14; v_gene: TRBV11-2; abundance: once; CDR3nt: TGTGCCAGCAGCCGCTCACAGGGGACCGGGGAGCTGTTTTTT; CDR3aa: CASSRSQGTGELFF
j_gene: TRBJ2-6; d_gene: NA; len: 17; v_gene: TRBV2; abundance: NA; CDR3nt: TGTGCCAGCAGCGGGGGATTCGGAGCTTCTGGGGCCAACGTCCTGACTTTC; CDR3aa: CASSGGFGASGANVLTF
j_gene: TRBJ2-7; d_gene: TRBD1; len: 16; v_gene: TRBV7-9; abundance: NA; CDR3nt: TGTGCCAGCAGCTTTTCACCCGGGACAGGTTACTACGAGCAGTACTTC; CDR3aa: CASSFSPGTGYYEQYF
j_gene: TRBJ2-5; d_gene: TRBD1; len: 12; v_gene: TRBV29-1; abundance: NA; CDR3nt: TGCAGCGCCCTGACAGGGGTGGGGACCCAGTACTTC; CDR3aa: CSALTGVGTQYF